This T cell receptor beta chain was retrieved from a study of shared clonotypes between healthy human individuals. Study-level results: About 5% of naive CD4 clonotypes were shared across several donors. Clonotype sharing among the donors was expected to vary with sequencing depth.

Assay execution took place at the deep level. TCRdb's copy holds only in-frame clones and misses some; the assay was immunoSEQ multiplex PCR. The sample consists of some 2,500,000 clones, under 95% of them appearing once. The investigators split CD4+ cells into a CD45RA+ naive subset and a CD45RA-negative memory subset. Per germline, CDR1 MGHRA and CDR2 YSYEKL. CDR3 length: 14 residues. Trimming took off 4 bases at V and 11 bases at J, with 17 bases between the two ends. In regard to this clone: What it binds is unknown.

Sequencing was done on a sample of naive CD4+ T cells from PBMCs. Regarding subset: CD45RA+ positively selected. This receptor was identified in a man aged 18 to 35 in good health. Some clones in this sample may be carry-over from other donors' samples. This chain joins TRBV4-1 and TRBJ1-4; D unclear. The CDR3 loop is CASSLGWRTEKLFF. In DNA, the CDR3 is TGCGCCAGCAGCCTCGGTTGGAGGACTGAGAAACTGTTTTTT.